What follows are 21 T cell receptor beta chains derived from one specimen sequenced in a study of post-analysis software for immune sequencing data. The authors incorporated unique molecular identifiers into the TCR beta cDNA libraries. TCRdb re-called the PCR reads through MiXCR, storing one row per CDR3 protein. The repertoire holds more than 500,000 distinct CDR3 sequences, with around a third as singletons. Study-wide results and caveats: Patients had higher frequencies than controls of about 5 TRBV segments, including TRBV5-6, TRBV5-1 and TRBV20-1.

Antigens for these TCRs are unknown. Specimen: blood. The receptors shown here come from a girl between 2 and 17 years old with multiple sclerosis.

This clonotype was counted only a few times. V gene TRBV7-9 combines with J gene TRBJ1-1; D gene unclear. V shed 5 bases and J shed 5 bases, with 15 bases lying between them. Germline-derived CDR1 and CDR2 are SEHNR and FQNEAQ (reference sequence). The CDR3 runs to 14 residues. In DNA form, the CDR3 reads TGTGCCAGCAGCCTCCCGAGTTTGGGAACTGAAGCTTTCTTT. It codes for CASSLPSLGTEAFF. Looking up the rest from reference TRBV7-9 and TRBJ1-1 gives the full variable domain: DTGVSQNPRHKITKRGQNVTFRCDPISEHNRLYWYRQTLGQGPEFLTYFQNEAQLEKSRLLSDRFSAERPKGSFSTLEIQRTEQGDSAMYLCASSLPSLGTEAFFGQGTRLTVV.

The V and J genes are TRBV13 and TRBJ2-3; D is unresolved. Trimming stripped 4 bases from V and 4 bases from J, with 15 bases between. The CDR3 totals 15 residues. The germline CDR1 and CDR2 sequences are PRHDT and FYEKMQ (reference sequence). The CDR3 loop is CASSSASRLPDTQYF. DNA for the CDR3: TGTGCCAGCAGCTCCGCATCACGTCTCCCAGATACGCAGTATTTT.

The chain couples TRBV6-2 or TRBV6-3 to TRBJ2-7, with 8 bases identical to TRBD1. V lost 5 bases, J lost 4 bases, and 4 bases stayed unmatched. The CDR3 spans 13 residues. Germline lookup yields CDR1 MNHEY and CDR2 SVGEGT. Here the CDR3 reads CASSGQGTYEQYF. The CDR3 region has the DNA TGTGCCAGCAGTGGACAGGGTACGTACGAGCAGTACTTC.

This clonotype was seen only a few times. The CDR3 loop reads CASSLSIRGYEQYF. The CDR3 DNA sequence: TGTGCCAGCAGTTTATCCATTCGTGGCTACGAGCAGTACTTC. The chain employs TRBV27 and TRBJ2-7; D is ambiguous. Germline V gives CDR1 MNHEY, CDR2 SMNVEV (reference sequence). V lost 0 bases and J 3 bases, leaving 9 bases between the germline ends. This CDR3 comprises 14 residues.

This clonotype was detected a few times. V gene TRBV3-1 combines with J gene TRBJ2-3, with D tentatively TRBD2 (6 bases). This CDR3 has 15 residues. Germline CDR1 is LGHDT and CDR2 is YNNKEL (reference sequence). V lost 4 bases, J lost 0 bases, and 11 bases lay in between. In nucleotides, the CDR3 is TGTGCCAGCAGCCCGGCGGGACCTAGCACAGATACGCAGTATTTT. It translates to CASSPAGPSTDTQYF.

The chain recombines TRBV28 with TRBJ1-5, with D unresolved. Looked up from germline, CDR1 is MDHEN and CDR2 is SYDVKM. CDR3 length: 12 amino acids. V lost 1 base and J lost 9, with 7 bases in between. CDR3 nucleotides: TGTGCCAGCAGTTTATTAGAACGGCCCCAGCATTTT. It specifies CASSLLERPQHF.

The DNA of the CDR3 is TGCGCCAGCAGCCAAACTTTGGGAGAAGGGGGCTACACCTTC. It is translated as CASSQTLGEGGYTF. The chain joins TRBV5-1 to TRBJ1-2; no clear D gene. The V and J ends lost 4 bases and 8 bases respectively, with 18 bases between them. The CDR3 is made up of 14 amino acids. CDR1 is SGHRS, CDR2 YFSETQ, per germline.

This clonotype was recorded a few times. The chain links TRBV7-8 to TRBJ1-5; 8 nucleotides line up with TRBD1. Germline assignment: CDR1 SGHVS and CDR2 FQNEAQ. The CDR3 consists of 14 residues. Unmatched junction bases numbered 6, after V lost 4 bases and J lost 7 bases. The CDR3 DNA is TGTGCCAGCAGCTCCAGGGGGCATGAACAGCCCCAGCATTTT. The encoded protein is CASSSRGHEQPQHF.

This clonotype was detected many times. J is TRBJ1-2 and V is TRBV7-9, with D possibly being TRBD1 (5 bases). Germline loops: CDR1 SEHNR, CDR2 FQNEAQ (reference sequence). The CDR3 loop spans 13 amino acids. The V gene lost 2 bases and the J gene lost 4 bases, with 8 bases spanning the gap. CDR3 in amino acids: CASSLQQGYGYTF. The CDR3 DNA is TGTGCCAGCAGCTTACAGCAGGGCTATGGCTACACCTTC.

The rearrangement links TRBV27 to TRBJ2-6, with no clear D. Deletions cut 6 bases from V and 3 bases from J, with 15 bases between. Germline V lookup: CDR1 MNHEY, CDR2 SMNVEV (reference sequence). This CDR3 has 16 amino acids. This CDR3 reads CASSFGPQLGANVLTF. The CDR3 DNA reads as TGTGCCAGCAGCTTCGGGCCGCAGCTTGGGGCCAACGTCCTGACTTTC.

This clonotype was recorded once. CDR3 region: CASRTEGYTF. The CDR3 DNA sequence: TGTGCCAGCAGAACAGAGGGCTACACCTTC. The chain couples TRBV2 to TRBJ1-2; D gene unclear. V was pared by 6 bases and J by 8 bases, with 7 bases between. Germline V lookup: CDR1 SNHLY, CDR2 FYNNEI. The CDR3 totals 10 residues.

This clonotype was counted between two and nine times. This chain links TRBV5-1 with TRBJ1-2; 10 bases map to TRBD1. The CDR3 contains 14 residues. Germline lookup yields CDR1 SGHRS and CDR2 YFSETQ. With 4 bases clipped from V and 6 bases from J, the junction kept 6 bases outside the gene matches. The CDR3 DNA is TGCGCCAGCAGCACGGGACAGGGGATCGATGGCTACACCTTC. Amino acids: CASSTGQGIDGYTF.

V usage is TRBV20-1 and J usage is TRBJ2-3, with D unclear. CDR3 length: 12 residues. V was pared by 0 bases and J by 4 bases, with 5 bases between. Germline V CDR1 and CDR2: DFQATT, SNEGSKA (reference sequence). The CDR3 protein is CSAREFSDTQYF. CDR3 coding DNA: TGCAGTGCTAGAGAGTTTTCAGATACGCAGTATTTT.

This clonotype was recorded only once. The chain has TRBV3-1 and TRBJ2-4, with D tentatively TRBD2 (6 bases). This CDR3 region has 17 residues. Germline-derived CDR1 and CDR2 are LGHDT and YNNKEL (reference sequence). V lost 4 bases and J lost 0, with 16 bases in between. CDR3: CASSPHRGALAKNIQYF. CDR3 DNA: TGTGCCAGCAGCCCGCATCGCGGGGCGTTAGCCAAAAACATTCAGTACTTC. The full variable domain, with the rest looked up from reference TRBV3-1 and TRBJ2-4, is DTAVSQTPKYLVTQMGNDKSIKCEQNLGHDTMYWYKQDSKKFLKIMFSYNNKELIINETVPNRFSPKSPDKAHLNLHINSLELGDSAVYFCASSPHRGALAKNIQYFGAGTRLSVL.

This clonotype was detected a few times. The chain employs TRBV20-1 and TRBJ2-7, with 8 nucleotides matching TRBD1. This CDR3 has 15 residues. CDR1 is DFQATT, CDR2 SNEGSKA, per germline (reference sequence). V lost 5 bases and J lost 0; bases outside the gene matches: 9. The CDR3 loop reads CSAGDRTGSSYEQYF. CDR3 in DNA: TGCAGTGCTGGGGACCGGACAGGGAGCTCCTACGAGCAGTACTTC.

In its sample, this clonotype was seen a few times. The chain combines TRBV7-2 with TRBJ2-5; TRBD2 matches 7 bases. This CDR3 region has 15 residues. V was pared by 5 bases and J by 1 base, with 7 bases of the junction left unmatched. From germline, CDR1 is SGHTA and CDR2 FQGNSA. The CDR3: CASSAGLYSQETQYF. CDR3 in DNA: TGTGCCAGCAGCGCGGGACTATACAGCCAAGAGACCCAGTACTTC.

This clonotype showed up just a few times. CDR3 protein: CASSRDGGYGYTF. The DNA for the CDR3 is TGTGCCAGCAGCAGAGATGGGGGTTATGGCTACACCTTC. The chain links TRBV11-2 to TRBJ1-2; D may be TRBD1 (5 bases). The length of the CDR3 is 13 residues. Germline V gene lookup returns CDR1 SGHAT and CDR2 FQNNGV. The germline V and J ends were trimmed by 5 bases and 5 bases, with 12 bases remaining between them.

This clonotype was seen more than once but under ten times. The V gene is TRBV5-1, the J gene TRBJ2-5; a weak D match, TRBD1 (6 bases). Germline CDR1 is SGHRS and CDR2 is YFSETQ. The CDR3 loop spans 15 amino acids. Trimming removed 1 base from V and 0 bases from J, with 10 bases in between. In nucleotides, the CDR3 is TGCGCCAGCAGCTTGACAGGGAATTACCAAGAGACCCAGTACTTC. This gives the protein CASSLTGNYQETQYF.

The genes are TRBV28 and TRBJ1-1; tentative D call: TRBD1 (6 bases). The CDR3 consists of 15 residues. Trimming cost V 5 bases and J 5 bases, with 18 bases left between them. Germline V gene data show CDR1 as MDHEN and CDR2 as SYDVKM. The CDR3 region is CASSASGQGLTEAFF. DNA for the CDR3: TGTGCCAGCAGTGCTTCGGGGCAGGGGTTAACTGAAGCTTTCTTT.

The CDR3 bases are TGTGCCAGCACCGATTGGGGGGAGGGCACAGATACGCAGTATTTT. Translation: CASTDWGEGTDTQYF. This chain links TRBV12-3 or TRBV12-4 with TRBJ2-3, with D possibly matching TRBD2 (6 bases). The V end lost 7 bases, the J end lost 1 base, and 15 bases lay between the germline ends. This CDR3 has 15 residues.

CDR3 sequence (DNA): TGCGCCAGCAGCTTGGCAACGACGACGGTGAACACTGAAGCTTTCTTT. Amino acid sequence: CASSLATTTVNTEAFF. The chain couples TRBV5-1 to TRBJ1-1; the D is unclear. The ends were cut back, 0 bases at V and 0 bases at J, with 12 bases in the middle. CDR1 and CDR2 from the germline V gene are SGHRS and YFSETQ. The CDR3 has 16 amino acids.